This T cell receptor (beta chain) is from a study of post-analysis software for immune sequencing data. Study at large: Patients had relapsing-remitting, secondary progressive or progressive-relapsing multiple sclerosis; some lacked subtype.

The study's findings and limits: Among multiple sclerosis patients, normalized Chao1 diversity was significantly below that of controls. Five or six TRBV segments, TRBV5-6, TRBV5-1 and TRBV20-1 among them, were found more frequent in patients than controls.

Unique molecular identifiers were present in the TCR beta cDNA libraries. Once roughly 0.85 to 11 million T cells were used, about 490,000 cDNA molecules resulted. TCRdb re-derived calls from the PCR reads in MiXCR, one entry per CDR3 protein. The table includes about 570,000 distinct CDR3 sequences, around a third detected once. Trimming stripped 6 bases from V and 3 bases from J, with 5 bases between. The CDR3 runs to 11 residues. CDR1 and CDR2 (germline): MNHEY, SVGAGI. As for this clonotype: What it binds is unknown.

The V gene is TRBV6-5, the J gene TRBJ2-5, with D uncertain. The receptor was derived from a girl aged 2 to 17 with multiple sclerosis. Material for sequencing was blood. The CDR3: CASRMKETQYF. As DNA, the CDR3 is TGTGCCAGCAGGATGAAAGAGACCCAGTACTTC.